This is a list of T cell receptor beta chains from one sample in a study of T cell changes during pregnancy in multiple sclerosis. Repertoires were generated with immunoSEQ multiplex PCR, while TCRdb's copy carries only in-frame clones and drops some. In the table there are 28,000 or so clones, 88% of which are singletons. The starting material was CD4+ T cells from peripheral blood mononuclear cells, obtained in the first trimester of pregnancy. Receptors were obtained from a female donor in good health, enrolled as a control in a pregnancy study. CDR3s include the opening cysteine and the closing phenylalanine or tryptophan.

V gene	J gene	CDR3 protein
TRBV19	TRBJ1-4	CASSLGTGGEKLFF
TRBV30	TRBJ1-1	CAWSVLSTPDTTEAFF
TRBV11-1	TRBJ2-5	CASSLEFGLETQYF
TRBV6-6	TRBJ1-6	CASIRGHRGSPLHF
TRBV18	TRBJ1-5	CASSRQGASNQPQHF
TRBV30	TRBJ1-3	CAWKWAGTISGNTIYF
TRBV7-8	TRBJ1-5	CASSDRLSNQPQHF
TRBV4-2	TRBJ2-5	CASSQDGKELGLGETQYF
TRBV9	TRBJ2-1	CASGVGPSSYNEQFF
TRBV18	TRBJ2-5	CASSPPPGGPQYF
TRBV5-4	TRBJ2-2	CASSLTRGVGGELFF
TRBV4-3	TRBJ1-1	CASSRRGTGEEAFF
TRBV7-9	TRBJ2-5	CASSLRGGETQYF
TRBV5-1	TRBJ2-3	CASSLEGRQTTDTQYF
TRBV5-1	TRBJ2-3	CASRGATKRGAADTQYF
TRBV7-2	TRBJ1-1	CASSFQGNTEAFF
TRBV4-2	TRBJ1-4	CASSHGQTTNEKLFF
TRBV6-5	TRBJ1-2	CASSYGMQGLGYTF
TRBV19	TRBJ1-2	CASTPRQGATGLYGYTF
TRBV19	TRBJ2-5	CASSTGTGGETQYF